The T cell receptor (beta chain) under discussion was sequenced for a study of blood T cell repertoires in COVID-19. Study background: The analysed material was cDNA or gDNA that came from T cells, B-cell-depleted T cells, or PBMCs.

Losses at the gene ends were 5 bases for V and 6 bases for J; bases not matched to a gene: 7. The CDR3 length is 16 residues. CDR1 is MGHDK and CDR2 is SYGVNS in the germline V gene. Profiled with immunoSEQ multiplex PCR; TCRdb holds only in-frame clones, not every one. The sample consists of some 110,000 clones, 70% to 85% of them appearing once. The V and J genes are TRBV25-1 and TRBJ2-1, with 13 positions matching TRBD2. The sequencing sample was made of peripheral blood. This TCR was sampled from a woman of 80 years or more with active or convalescent COVID-19. CDR3 DNA sequence: TGTGCCAGCAGTAGGCCGGGACTAGCGGGATCCAATGAGCAGTTCTTC. Its translation: CASSRPGLAGSNEQFF.